These T cell receptor beta chains were read from a single sample in a study of a mutant IDH1 vaccine in newly diagnosed glioma. Clones were sequenced by immunoSEQ multiplex PCR, and TCRdb holds only the in-frame ones, with some missing. The sample lists fewer than 70,000 clones, about nine tenths occurring once. Their antigen targets remain unknown. Sequencing was performed on PBMCs, taken from a glioma patient whose treatment included an IDH1 peptide vaccine. The receptors derive from a middle-aged woman with glioma. The CDR3 runs from the conserved cysteine through the conserved F or W. Each record gives: CDR3 protein, V gene, J gene, D gene. The D gene is left open where the match is weak.

CDR3aa: CASSPLPSLAASYEQYF
v_gene: TRBV18
j_gene: TRBJ2-7
d_gene: TRBD2

CDR3aa: CASSLRRGGYNEQFF
v_gene: TRBV7-8
j_gene: TRBJ2-1
d_gene: TRBD2

CDR3aa: CASSAQGTRTEAFF
v_gene: TRBV9
j_gene: TRBJ1-1
d_gene: TRBD1

CDR3aa: CASSDYEQYF
v_gene: TRBV10-2
j_gene: TRBJ2-7
d_gene: .

CDR3aa: CSVHSGLGGVAKNIQYF
v_gene: TRBV29-1
j_gene: TRBJ2-4
d_gene: .

CDR3aa: CASSPTGRDGYTF
v_gene: TRBV18
j_gene: TRBJ1-2
d_gene: .

CDR3aa: CSVRDLYGYTF
v_gene: TRBV29-1
j_gene: TRBJ1-2
d_gene: .

CDR3aa: CASSQDRLAGTTYNEQFF
v_gene: TRBV4-2
j_gene: TRBJ2-1
d_gene: TRBD2

CDR3aa: CASREQGAVNQPQHF
v_gene: TRBV6-1
j_gene: TRBJ1-5
d_gene: TRBD1

CDR3aa: CASSYTGGGGYGYTF
v_gene: TRBV13
j_gene: TRBJ1-2
d_gene: TRBD1

CDR3aa: CASSLEVAYEQYF
v_gene: TRBV7-8
j_gene: TRBJ2-7
d_gene: .

CDR3aa: CASSADLNTEAFF
v_gene: TRBV10-3
j_gene: TRBJ1-1
d_gene: .

CDR3aa: CASSQPGTGINSPLHF
v_gene: TRBV4-3
j_gene: TRBJ1-6
d_gene: TRBD1

CDR3aa: CASILTGRVPYEQYF
v_gene: TRBV5-1
j_gene: TRBJ2-7
d_gene: TRBD1

CDR3aa: CASSFTNTEAFF
v_gene: TRBV5-1
j_gene: TRBJ1-1
d_gene: .

CDR3aa: CASKYSSGANVLTF
v_gene: TRBV7-3
j_gene: TRBJ2-6
d_gene: .

CDR3aa: CAWSIGGYEQYF
v_gene: TRBV30
j_gene: TRBJ2-7
d_gene: .

CDR3aa: CASSRGLAGETQYF
v_gene: TRBV5-4
j_gene: TRBJ2-5
d_gene: TRBD2

CDR3aa: CASSEEGTSGGDTQYF
v_gene: TRBV5-6
j_gene: TRBJ2-3
d_gene: TRBD2

CDR3aa: CASSLNRISTDTQYF
v_gene: TRBV19
j_gene: TRBJ2-3
d_gene: .

CDR3aa: CASSSTGLAYNEQFF
v_gene: TRBV7-9
j_gene: TRBJ2-1
d_gene: TRBD2

CDR3aa: CASSSVRGYEQYF
v_gene: TRBV5-1
j_gene: TRBJ2-7
d_gene: .

CDR3aa: CASSLNRGPADTQYF
v_gene: TRBV7-8
j_gene: TRBJ2-3
d_gene: .